Shown below are 5 T cell receptor beta chains from a single sample sequenced in a study of blood T cell repertoires in COVID-19. Assay: immunoSEQ multiplex PCR; the TCRdb copy retains only in-frame clones and omits some. The table records 150,000 to 200,000 clones, roughly 93% of them present only once. Sequenced: peripheral blood. Every receptor here comes from a woman aged 55-75 years with COVID-19, enrolled during active disease.

The V gene is TRBV5-1, the J gene TRBJ1-2; D is perhaps TRBD1 (6 bases). Between the trimmed V and J ends, which lost 0 bases and 5 bases, there was a span of 14 bases. This CDR3 region has 15 residues. Germline V gene sequence: CDR1 SGHRS, CDR2 YFSETQ. CDR3 in DNA: TGCGCCAGCAGCTTGGCCGAGGGACAAGCTTATGGCTACACCTTC. This encodes CASSLAEGQAYGYTF.

The J gene is TRBJ1-5, the V gene TRBV9; D is possibly TRBD1 (5 bases). The CDR3 sequence is 14 residues long. Germline CDR1 is SGDLS and CDR2 is YYNGEE. Trimming left V 3 bases short and J 2 bases short, with 9 bases between. The CDR3, as DNA: TGTGCCAGCAGCGCAGGGTCGGGCAATCAGCCCCAGCATTTT. It specifies CASSAGSGNQPQHF.

In its sample, this clone was seen once. CDR3 DNA sequence: TGCGCCAGCAGCCAAGATCAAGGGACAGGGCGTGATACGCAGTATTTT. Translated: CASSQDQGTGRDTQYF. This chain links TRBV4-3 with TRBJ2-3, with 9 positions matching TRBD1. The CDR3 contains 16 residues. The V gene's germline CDR1 is LGHNA and CDR2 YSLEER. Trimming at V came to 0 bases and at J to 6 bases, leaving 7 bases not matched to a gene.

As to this clone: This same CDR3 is encoded by further DNA sequences in the sample. This chain connects TRBV12-3 or TRBV12-4 to TRBJ1-1; tentative D call: TRBD1 (6 bases). The CDR3 is 13 amino acids. Trimming stripped 2 bases from V and 3 bases from J, with 7 bases between. The chain's CDR3 is CASSLSGDTEAFF. The DNA for the CDR3 is TGTGCCAGCAGTTTATCAGGGGACACTGAAGCTTTCTTT.

The V and J genes are TRBV6-1 and TRBJ1-1, with 7 bases identical to TRBD1. The CDR3 contains 12 residues. Germline trimming cut 3 bases from V and 8 bases from J; bases unmatched to any gene: 3. CDR1 is MNHNS and CDR2 is SASEGT in the germline V gene. CDR3 nucleotide sequence: TGTGCCAGCAGTGAGGGACAGCGGGAAGCTTTCTTT. Translated: CASSEGQREAFF.